A single sample is the source of the 27 T cell receptor beta chains below, sequenced in a study of shared clonotypes between healthy human individuals. Sequencing was performed with immunoSEQ multiplex PCR; in TCRdb, only in-frame clones are kept and a portion is missing. The repertoire holds 2 million to 3 million clones, more than 85% seen once, with 0.36% in the top ten. Sequencing input: naive CD4+ T cells from PBMCs. The subset here: CD45RA+ positively selected. The receptors derive from a man between 18 and 35 years old in good health. Some clones in this sample may be carry-over from other donors' samples.

The rearrangement joins TRBV6-1 to TRBJ1-2, with a tentative D call TRBD1 (6 bases). CDR3 length: 14 residues. V was trimmed by 7 bases and J by 5 bases, leaving 17 bases between them. CDR1 is MNHNS, CDR2 SASEGT, per germline. CDR3 amino acids: CASIQDRRAYGYTF. The CDR3 DNA reads as TGTGCCAGCATCCAAGACAGGCGCGCATATGGCTACACCTTC.

The chain carries TRBV18 and TRBJ1-2, with D maybe TRBD1 (5 bases). The V end lost 2 bases, the J end lost 6 bases, and 10 bases lay between the germline ends. This CDR3 contains 13 residues. In germline, CDR1 is KGHSH, CDR2 LQKENI. The CDR3 is CASSPVGDDGYTF. The CDR3 DNA is TGTGCCAGCTCACCAGTTGGGGACGATGGCTACACCTTC.

This chain connects TRBV2 to TRBJ1-6; no firm D call. The CDR3 covers 13 residues. Trimming removed 6 bases at V and 8 bases at J, with 11 bases between. Per germline, CDR1 SNHLY and CDR2 FYNNEI. DNA of the CDR3: TGTGCCAGCAGGAGGCAGTCGGATTCACCCCTCCACTTT. The encoded protein is CASRRQSDSPLHF.

The chain uses TRBV6-6 and TRBJ2-2; D unresolved. Germline CDR1 reads MNHNY; CDR2 reads SVGAGI (reference sequence). The CDR3 is 11 amino acids. Trimming removed 4 bases at V and 8 bases at J, with 5 bases between. This CDR3 reads CASSLRGELFF. DNA for the CDR3: TGTGCCAGCAGTTTGAGAGGGGAGCTGTTTTTT.

The J gene is TRBJ1-5, the V gene TRBV7-8; no firm D call. V was clipped by 0 bases and J by 5 bases, with 14 bases between them. The CDR3 length is 16 residues. Per the germline V gene, CDR1 is SGHVS and CDR2 is FQNEAQ. Written as DNA, the CDR3 is TGTGCCAGCAGCTTAGCGGCTTCGGGTGGCCATCAGCCCCAGCATTTT. Translated: CASSLAASGGHQPQHF.

J is TRBJ1-1 and V is TRBV28; perhaps TRBD1 as D (6 bases). Germline V gene sequence: CDR1 MDHEN, CDR2 SYDVKM. Deletions cut 4 bases from V and 5 bases from J, with 17 bases between. This CDR3 is built from 15 residues. CDR3 DNA: TGTGCCAGCAGTTCTCCCGGACAGATACCAACTGAAGCTTTCTTT. The encoded protein is CASSSPGQIPTEAFF.

V is TRBV5-1 and J is TRBJ2-5, with D possibly matching TRBD1 (6 bases). Germline CDR1 reads SGHRS; CDR2 reads YFSETQ. This CDR3 has 14 amino acids. V was cut by 1 base and J by 3 bases, with 10 bases left in between. CDR3 nucleotides: TGCGCCAGCAGCTTGTATGACAGGAAAGAGACCCAGTACTTC. Protein: CASSLYDRKETQYF.

A note on this clone: This same CDR3 is encoded by further DNA sequences in the sample. This rearrangement joins TRBV15 to TRBJ1-5, with a tentative D call TRBD1 (5 bases). With 8 bases removed from V and 7 bases from J, the gap between germline ends came to 12 bases. CDR1 is LNHNV and CDR2 is YYDKDF in the germline V gene (reference sequence). The CDR3 is 12 amino acids. This CDR3 is CATGGGGQPQHF. CDR3 DNA: TGTGCCACCGGGGGTGGTGGACAGCCCCAGCATTTT.

V gene TRBV6-5 combines with J gene TRBJ2-3; D remains unclear. V was pared by 5 bases and J by 1 base, with 7 bases between. The germline V gene encodes CDR1 MNHEY and CDR2 SVGAGI. The CDR3 is 13 amino acids. In DNA form, the CDR3 reads TGTGCCAGCAGTCAACCGGGCACAGATACGCAGTATTTT. It translates to CASSQPGTDTQYF.

The rearrangement uses TRBV7-9 and TRBJ2-4; D gene unclear. The CDR3 loop spans 15 amino acids. CDR1 is SEHNR, CDR2 FQNEAQ, per germline (reference sequence). The V end was cut by 2 bases, the J end by 2 bases, with 10 bases between. The CDR3 loop reads CASSLISESKNIQYF. The CDR3 coding sequence is TGTGCCAGCAGCTTAATCTCGGAGTCCAAAAACATTCAGTACTTC.

V gene TRBV9 combines with J gene TRBJ2-7; weak D call: TRBD1 (7 bases). The CDR3 sequence is 14 residues long. V lost 2 bases to trimming and J lost 2 bases, with 11 bases between them. Germline loops: CDR1 SGDLS, CDR2 YYNGEE. CDR3 in DNA: TGTGCCAGCAGCGTGCAGGGGGGAGCCTACGAGCAGTACTTC. As protein: CASSVQGGAYEQYF.

V usage is TRBV28 and J usage is TRBJ2-1; D possibly corresponds to TRBD2 (5 bases). Trimming pared 5 bases from V and 1 base from J, leaving 15 bases between. CDR3 length equals 16 residues. CDR1 is MDHEN and CDR2 is SYDVKM in the germline V gene. The CDR3 sequence: CASSPSSRASYNEQFF. CDR3 coding DNA: TGTGCCAGCAGTCCGTCTAGCCGGGCGTCCTACAATGAGCAGTTCTTC.

The rearrangement joins TRBV15 to TRBJ1-3; unclear D gene. Germline V CDR1 and CDR2: LNHNV, YYDKDF (reference sequence). Trimming took 1 base from V and 5 from J, leaving 15 bases between them. The CDR3 has 16 amino acids. DNA of the CDR3: TGTGCCACCAGCAGAGCGGCCCCTTTGAACCGAAACACCATATATTTT. As protein: CATSRAAPLNRNTIYF.

V is TRBV11-2 and J is TRBJ2-7, with a weak D call TRBD1 (6 bases). The CDR3 has 14 residues. V shed 1 base and J shed 0 bases, with 7 bases lying between them. The germline gives CDR1 SGHAT, CDR2 FQNNGV. DNA of the CDR3: TGTGCCAGCAGCTTAGGGGGGCTCTCCTACGAGCAGTACTTC. Amino acid sequence: CASSLGGLSYEQYF.

This clone was detected only once. This chain uses TRBV30 with TRBJ1-2; unclear D gene. The CDR3 is 13 amino acids. The V gene's germline CDR1 is GTSNPN and CDR2 SVGIG (reference sequence). Trimming pared 4 bases from V and 4 bases from J, leaving 13 bases between. The CDR3 bases are TGTGCCTGGACATACCGCAGAGGCTATGGCTACACCTTC. Its protein product is CAWTYRRGYGYTF.

V is TRBV5-4 and J is TRBJ2-3; D not certain. The V end lost 2 bases, the J end lost 2 bases, and 6 bases lay between the germline ends. The CDR3 covers 13 residues. The V gene's germline CDR1 is SGHNT and CDR2 YYREEE (reference sequence). CDR3: CASSFPDTDTQYF. In DNA form, the CDR3 reads TGTGCCAGCAGCTTCCCAGACACAGATACGCAGTATTTT.

This chain links TRBV29-1 with TRBJ2-1, with 10 positions matching TRBD2. V lost 4 bases, J lost 8 bases, and 8 bases stayed unmatched. From germline, CDR1 is SQVTM and CDR2 ANQGSEA. The CDR3 runs 14 residues. The CDR3 DNA reads TGCAGCGTTGCAGCGGGAGGGCCGGTTGATGAGCAGTTCTTC. Its protein product is CSVAAGGPVDEQFF.

The chain couples TRBV14 to TRBJ2-7; D remains unclear. The germline CDR1 and CDR2 sequences are SGHDN and FVKESK. The V and J ends lost 2 bases and 2 bases respectively, with 7 bases between them. The CDR3 is 13 residues long. The CDR3, as DNA: TGTGCCAGCAGCCAATGGCAGACCTACGAGCAGTACTTC. Its protein product is CASSQWQTYEQYF. The entire variable domain, with the rest obtained from reference TRBV14 and TRBJ2-7, is as follows: EAGVTQFPSHSVIEKGQTVTLRCDPISGHDNLYWYRRVMGKEIKFLLHFVKESKQDESGMPNNRFLAERTGGTYSTLKVQPAELEDSGVYFCASSQWQTYEQYFGPGTRLTVT.

The chain's CDR3 is CASSAGQGYGDTQYF. CDR3 nucleotide sequence: TGTGCCAGCAGCGCCGGACAGGGCTATGGAGATACGCAGTATTTT. J is TRBJ2-3 and V is TRBV25-1; 8 bases align to TRBD1. The trim removed 6 bases at V and 5 bases at J, leaving 10 bases unmatched. This CDR3 comprises 15 residues. CDR1 is MGHDK, CDR2 SYGVNS, per germline.

The V call is TRBV2, the J call TRBJ2-7, with TRBD2 matching 11 bases. The CDR3 loop spans 18 amino acids. Germline trimming cut 4 bases from V and 2 bases from J; bases unmatched to any gene: 13. Germline lookup yields CDR1 SNHLY and CDR2 FYNNEI. The CDR3 sequence is CASSGGTVGTSGTYEQYF. CDR3 DNA sequence: TGTGCCAGCAGTGGTGGGACAGTAGGGACTAGCGGTACCTACGAGCAGTACTTC.

V usage is TRBV9 and J usage is TRBJ1-5, with a possible D match to TRBD1 (6 bases). V was shortened by 1 base and J by 3 bases, with 17 bases between the two germline ends. Germline assignment: CDR1 SGDLS and CDR2 YYNGEE. The length of the CDR3 is 17 residues. CDR3 amino acids: CASSVYPGKGDNQPQHF. The CDR3 DNA reads TGTGCCAGCAGCGTATATCCAGGGAAGGGGGACAATCAGCCCCAGCATTTT.

The chain combines TRBV7-9 with TRBJ1-1; 7 bases line up with TRBD1. CDR3 length: 18 amino acids. Germline CDR1 reads SEHNR; CDR2 reads FQNEAQ (reference sequence). V lost 3 bases and J lost 4; bases outside the gene matches: 17. The CDR3 loop is CASSFPRGTTGRGTEAFF. The CDR3 DNA is TGTGCCAGCAGCTTTCCTCGGGGGACGACAGGGAGGGGCACTGAAGCTTTCTTT.

The rearrangement uses TRBV28 and TRBJ1-2; D unclear. The CDR3 length is 13 residues. Germline assignment: CDR1 MDHEN and CDR2 SYDVKM. Trimming cost V 4 bases and J 4 bases, with 10 bases left between them. CDR3 sequence: CASSSFDGYGYTF. CDR3 nucleotides: TGTGCCAGCAGTTCATTCGACGGCTATGGCTACACCTTC.

The genes are TRBV30 and TRBJ2-3, with a tentative D call TRBD2 (7 bases). The V end was cut by 1 base, the J end by 2 bases, with 16 bases between. The CDR3 has 16 amino acids. Germline CDR1 is GTSNPN and CDR2 is SVGIG (reference sequence). The CDR3 nucleotides are TGTGCCTGGAGTGCCCGGGGGAGGGGGTTCACAGATACGCAGTATTTT. Translation: CAWSARGRGFTDTQYF.

V is TRBV2 and J is TRBJ1-1; TRBD1 agrees at 8 bases. CDR1 and CDR2 from the germline V gene are SNHLY and FYNNEI. The CDR3 has 13 residues. The trim removed 10 bases at V and 5 bases at J, leaving 9 bases unmatched. This chain's CDR3 is CAILGRGPTEAFF. DNA of the CDR3: TGTGCCATCCTGGGCAGGGGGCCGACTGAAGCTTTCTTT.

As to this clone: Other DNA sequences in this sample translate to the same CDR3. In DNA, the CDR3 is TGTGCCAGCAGTTGGGACAGGGATCAGCCCCAGCATTTT. Its protein is CASSWDRDQPQHF. The rearrangement links TRBV6-5 to TRBJ1-5, with 9 bases aligning to TRBD1. CDR1 and CDR2 from the germline V gene are MNHEY and SVGAGI. The CDR3 sequence is 13 residues long. Unmatched junction bases numbered 0, after V lost 4 bases and J lost 5 bases.

V usage is TRBV7-2 and J usage is TRBJ2-5, with D tentatively TRBD2 (6 bases). This CDR3 has 14 residues. The V gene lost 8 bases and the J gene lost 5 bases, with 18 bases spanning the gap. Germline CDR1 and CDR2: SGHTA and FQGNSA. CDR3 coding DNA: TGTGCCAGCCAGCGTGGAGGGATGATGGAGACCCAGTACTTC. This gives the protein CASQRGGMMETQYF.